Below, 31 T cell receptor beta chains from the same sample are listed, as sequenced in a study of a mutant IDH1 vaccine in newly diagnosed glioma. The assay was immunoSEQ multiplex PCR, and TCRdb's table has in-frame clones only and misses some. The data hold fewer than 55,000 clones, with roughly two thirds observed a single time. The time point was: week 47, end of study. Each dose delivered 300 ug of mutant IDH1 20-mer peptide subcutaneously with imiquimod. No cognate antigen is known for these TCRs. This material consisted of peripheral blood mononuclear cells (PBMCs), taken from a glioma patient whose treatment included an IDH1 peptide vaccine. These receptors came from a man aged 35 to 55 with glioma. Some clones in this sample may be carry-over from other donors' samples.

The V call is TRBV7-9, the J call TRBJ1-5; D is ambiguous. CDR3 length: 13 amino acids. V was shortened by 5 bases and J by 1 base, with 6 bases between the two germline ends. Germline CDR1 SEHNR, CDR2 FQNEAQ (reference sequence). DNA for the CDR3: TGTGCCAGCAGCCCAACAAGCAATCAGCCCCAGCATTTT. Amino acid sequence: CASSPTSNQPQHF.

The chain has TRBV29-1 and TRBJ1-1; 8 bases line up with TRBD1. Germline V gene data show CDR1 as SQVTM and CDR2 as ANQGSEA. The CDR3 extends over 14 amino acids. Unmatched junction bases numbered 8, after V lost 4 bases and J lost 4 bases. The CDR3 DNA follows: TGCAGCGTTGGCCCCCAGGGGGCAGGCACTGAAGCTTTCTTT. Amino acids: CSVGPQGAGTEAFF.

This rearrangement joins TRBV9 to TRBJ2-7; possibly TRBD1 or TRBD2 for D (5 bases each). The length of the CDR3 is 14 residues. Germline V gene lookup returns CDR1 SGDLS and CDR2 YYNGEE. The V and J ends lost 3 bases and 6 bases respectively, with 16 bases between them. The DNA of the CDR3 is TGTGCCAGCAGCGCTCGTTTAACAGGAGGCGAGCAGTACTTC. Amino acids: CASSARLTGGEQYF. The full variable domain, rest sourced from reference TRBV9 and TRBJ2-7, is DSGVTQTPKHLITATGQRVTLRCSPRSGDLSVYWYQQSLDQGLQFLIQYYNGEERAKGNILERFSAQQFPDLHSELNLSSLELGDSALYFCASSARLTGGEQYFGPGTRLTVT.

A few counts support this clone. The chain employs TRBV5-4 and TRBJ2-7; D may be TRBD1 or TRBD2 (5 bases each). CDR1 is SGHNT and CDR2 is YYREEE in the germline V gene (reference sequence). The CDR3 extends over 14 amino acids. V lost 4 bases and J lost 7, with 18 bases in between. The CDR3 DNA sequence: TGTGCCAGCAGCATTGGGGGACGGCCGGATGAGCAGTACTTC. Translated: CASSIGGRPDEQYF.

The chain employs TRBV7-8 and TRBJ2-5; D unresolved. The length of the CDR3 is 13 residues. The V end lost 2 bases, the J end lost 1 base, and 5 bases lay between the germline ends. The germline V gene has CDR1 SGHVS and CDR2 FQNEAQ. CDR3 amino acids: CASSLTVQETQYF. The CDR3 DNA follows: TGTGCCAGCAGCTTAACAGTCCAAGAGACCCAGTACTTC.

In DNA form, the CDR3 reads TGTGCCAGTAACGTTAGGGCTTTTCAGCCCCAGCATTTT. Translation gives CASNVRAFQPQHF. The V and J genes are TRBV19 and TRBJ1-5; D is undetermined. CDR1 is LNHDA, CDR2 SQIVND, per germline (reference sequence). V lost 7 bases, J lost 6 bases, and 13 bases lay in between. The CDR3 length is 13 residues.

The V and J genes are TRBV27 and TRBJ1-6, with 8 bases lining up with TRBD1. The germline V gene has CDR1 MNHEY and CDR2 SMNVEV (reference sequence). This CDR3 has 14 residues. The V segment lost 2 bases and the J segment 7 bases; nucleotides outside the gene matches: 1. The CDR3 nucleotides read TGTGCCAGCAGTTTAGGGACAGGCAATTCACCCCTCCACTTT. Translating it yields CASSLGTGNSPLHF.

The chain links TRBV19 to TRBJ1-4; D is unresolved. The CDR3 loop spans 12 amino acids. V gave up 9 bases and J gave up 5 bases, with 10 bases separating them. From germline, CDR1 is LNHDA and CDR2 SQIVND (reference sequence). CDR3 loop: CASQRKNEKLFF. In DNA, the CDR3 is TGTGCCAGCCAGCGGAAAAATGAAAAACTGTTTTTT.

This clone was seen a handful of times. The chain couples TRBV5-1 to TRBJ2-7; D assignment may be TRBD1 or TRBD2 (5 bases each). This CDR3 is 16 amino acids long. Trimming cost V 1 base and J 0 bases, with 14 bases left between them. The germline gives CDR1 SGHRS, CDR2 YFSETQ. The CDR3 nucleotides read TGCGCCAGCAGCTTGTCTGGGACGGTGGTCTCCTACGAGCAGTACTTC. Translation: CASSLSGTVVSYEQYF.

The genes are TRBV6-5 and TRBJ1-1; tentatively, D is TRBD1 (6 bases). There are 14 residues in the CDR3. Germline V lookup: CDR1 MNHEY, CDR2 SVGAGI. V was trimmed by 11 bases and J by 2 bases, leaving 18 bases between them. The CDR3 here is CAAHRGVGNTEAFF. As DNA, the CDR3 is TGTGCCGCACATAGGGGGGTCGGTAACACTGAAGCTTTCTTT.

The chain is built from TRBV5-1 and TRBJ2-1; unclear D gene. Between the trimmed V and J ends, which lost 4 bases and 0 bases, there was a span of 11 bases. The CDR3 length is 15 residues. Germline CDR1 reads SGHRS; CDR2 reads YFSETQ. CDR3 DNA sequence: TGCGCCAGCAGCGAGTCCGGCAACTCCTACAATGAGCAGTTCTTC. It specifies CASSESGNSYNEQFF.

This clone was counted once. The CDR3 is CASALGREYGYTF. DNA of the CDR3: TGCGCCAGCGCCCTCGGGAGGGAATATGGCTACACCTTC. The chain couples TRBV10-2 to TRBJ1-2; D not resolved. In germline, CDR1 is WSHSY, CDR2 SAAADI. V lost 8 bases and J lost 5, with 15 bases in between. CDR3 length: 13 residues.

This clone was observed a few times. The gene calls are TRBV5-6 and TRBJ1-2, with 9 bases aligning to TRBD1. The trim removed 3 bases at V and 4 bases at J, leaving 4 bases unmatched. The CDR3 consists of 14 residues. Germline V gene sequence: CDR1 SGHDT, CDR2 YYEEEE. The CDR3 DNA reads as TGTGCCAGCAGCTCCGGGACAGGGTTCTATGGCTACACCTTC. Its translation is CASSSGTGFYGYTF.

A few counts support this clone. The chain carries TRBV4-2 and TRBJ1-1, with D unresolved. Germline CDR1 is LGHNA and CDR2 is YNFKEQ. This CDR3 has 13 residues. V lost 0 bases to trimming and J lost 1 base, with 3 bases between them. CDR3 sequence reads: CASSQDRNTEAFF. The CDR3 nucleotides are TGTGCCAGCAGCCAAGACCGGAACACTGAAGCTTTCTTT.

This clone was seen only a few times. The chain couples TRBV6-6 to TRBJ2-7; the D gene could be TRBD1 or TRBD2 (5 bases each). Per germline, CDR1 MNHNY and CDR2 SVGAGI (reference sequence). Trimming cost V 6 bases and J 0 bases, with 15 bases left between them. CDR3 length: 15 amino acids. CDR3 sequence: CASRQTAGSSYEQYF. The CDR3 DNA reads TGTGCCAGCAGGCAGACAGCTGGGAGCTCCTACGAGCAGTACTTC.

The chain is built from TRBV5-5 and TRBJ2-7; TRBD1 matches at 7 bases. The CDR3 sequence is 15 residues long. The J segment lost 4 bases and the V segment lost 4 bases, leaving 11 bases of the junction unmatched. From germline, CDR1 is SGHKS and CDR2 YYEKEE (reference sequence). For the CDR3, the DNA is TGTGCCAGCAGCATTATAACAGGGGTCTCGTACGAGCAGTACTTC. This encodes CASSIITGVSYEQYF.

The chain recombines TRBV30 with TRBJ1-2; D may be TRBD1 (5 bases). The V end lost 2 bases, the J end lost 3 bases, and 7 bases lay between the germline ends. Germline-derived CDR1 and CDR2 are GTSNPN and SVGIG (reference sequence). The CDR3 is 12 amino acids. DNA of the CDR3: TGTGCCTGGAGTCAGACAGACTATGGCTACACCTTC. Residues: CAWSQTDYGYTF.

The J gene is TRBJ2-3, the V gene TRBV19; D remains unclear. CDR1 LNHDA and CDR2 SQIVND come from the germline V gene (reference sequence). The CDR3 runs 14 residues. V was cut by 6 bases and J by 2 bases, with 12 bases left in between. The CDR3 DNA follows: TGTGCCAGTAGCACATGGTATTCCACAGATACGCAGTATTTT. It encodes CASSTWYSTDTQYF.

Points on this clone: The junction and the germline gene differ at one end; a read error may be behind it. The J gene is TRBJ1-2, the V gene TRBV2, with D hard to call. The CDR3 consists of 8 residues. The germline gives CDR1 SNHLY, CDR2 FYNNEI. CDR3 DNA: TGTGCCGGCAGGGGCTACACCTTC. It translates to CAGRGYTF. The whole variable domain, filled in from reference TRBV2 and TRBJ1-2, reads EPEVTQTPSHQVTQMGQEVILRCVPISNHLYFYWYRQILGQKVEFLVSFYNNEISEKSEIFDDQFSVERPDGSNFTLKIRSTKLEDSAMYFCAGRGYTFGSGTRLTVV.

This clone was picked up a small number of times. The chain joins TRBV9 to TRBJ2-1; unclear D gene. Between the trimmed V and J ends, which lost 4 bases and 4 bases, there was a span of 12 bases. The CDR3 has 14 residues. CDR1 is SGDLS and CDR2 is YYNGEE in the germline V gene. Here the CDR3 reads CASSPRLVYNEQFF. The CDR3 nucleotides are TGTGCCAGCAGCCCCCGATTAGTTTACAATGAGCAGTTCTTC.

The V gene is TRBV9, the J gene TRBJ1-2; TRBD1 might be the D (6 bases). The CDR3 loop spans 16 amino acids. The germline V gene has CDR1 SGDLS and CDR2 YYNGEE. V was clipped by 3 bases and J by 2 bases, with 17 bases between them. Here the CDR3 reads CASSEQARGPNYGYTF. The CDR3, as DNA: TGTGCCAGCAGCGAACAGGCCAGGGGCCCCAACTATGGCTACACCTTC. The full variable domain, with the rest looked up from reference TRBV9 and TRBJ1-2, is DSGVTQTPKHLITATGQRVTLRCSPRSGDLSVYWYQQSLDQGLQFLIQYYNGEERAKGNILERFSAQQFPDLHSELNLSSLELGDSALYFCASSEQARGPNYGYTFGSGTRLTVV.

The J gene is TRBJ1-6, the V gene TRBV6-5, with D unresolved. The ends were cut back, 0 bases at V and 10 bases at J, with 10 bases in the middle. This CDR3 is 14 amino acids long. CDR1 and CDR2 (germline): MNHEY, SVGAGI. CDR3 sequence reads: CASSYSPGRSPLHF. CDR3 sequence (DNA): TGTGCCAGCAGTTACTCGCCAGGAAGGTCACCCCTCCACTTT.

This clone rates as medium-sized. The genes are TRBV19 and TRBJ1-6, with 7 bases lining up with TRBD1. There are 13 residues in the CDR3. The V and J ends lost 9 bases and 5 bases, in that order; junction bases with no gene match: 4. Germline V gene sequence: CDR1 LNHDA, CDR2 SQIVND (reference sequence). The DNA of the CDR3 is TGTGCCAGCGGGACAGTTAATAATTCACCCCTCCACTTT. Its translation: CASGTVNNSPLHF.

The rearrangement joins TRBV11-2 to TRBJ1-5, with a tentative D call TRBD1 (6 bases). Trimming stripped 5 bases from V and 0 bases from J, with 11 bases between. This CDR3 spans 15 amino acids. Germline V gene lookup returns CDR1 SGHAT and CDR2 FQNNGV. The CDR3 region has the DNA TGTGCCAGCAGCCTTACAGGGTATAGCAATCAGCCCCAGCATTTT. Its protein is CASSLTGYSNQPQHF.

There are a few counts of this clone. V is TRBV6-1 and J is TRBJ1-2, with a possible D match to TRBD1 (6 bases). Deletions cut 4 bases from V and 3 bases from J, with 18 bases between. This CDR3 is 16 amino acids long. Per the germline V gene, CDR1 is MNHNS and CDR2 is SASEGT. CDR3 nucleotide sequence: TGTGCCAGCAGTGGCCCTGCCGGAGGGGGTTACTATGGCTACACCTTC. Residues: CASSGPAGGGYYGYTF.

This chain connects TRBV5-1 to TRBJ1-2; D is possibly TRBD1 (6 bases). The CDR3 is made up of 15 amino acids. V was cut by 7 bases and J by 0 bases, with 16 bases left in between. The germline V gene has CDR1 SGHRS and CDR2 YFSETQ. The CDR3, as DNA: TGCGCCAGCCGGTCTACAGGGCGAGCTAACTATGGCTACACCTTC. Translation: CASRSTGRANYGYTF.

The CDR3 here is CASSGGSYNEQFF. The CDR3 DNA reads TGTGCCAGCAGCGGAGGGTCCTACAATGAGCAGTTCTTC. This rearrangement joins TRBV7-6 to TRBJ2-1; D perhaps matches TRBD2 (6 bases). This CDR3 has 13 amino acids. With 5 bases removed from V and 1 base from J, the gap between germline ends came to 6 bases. Germline V CDR1 and CDR2: SGHVS, FNYEAQ.

In DNA, the CDR3 is TGTGCCAGCATGGAAACAGGGAAAGGGTCCTATAATTCACCCCTCCACTTT. It specifies CASMETGKGSYNSPLHF. The chain is built from TRBV5-5 and TRBJ1-6, with D perhaps TRBD1 (6 bases). The V gene's germline CDR1 is SGHKS and CDR2 YYEKEE (reference sequence). This CDR3 comprises 17 residues. V was shortened by 6 bases and J by 1 base, with 17 bases between the two germline ends.

Only a few counts were recorded for this clone. This chain joins TRBV19 and TRBJ1-6; no clear D. The CDR3 consists of 13 residues. V was trimmed by 6 bases and J by 14 bases, leaving 17 bases between them. Looked up from germline, CDR1 is LNHDA and CDR2 is SQIVND (reference sequence). DNA of the CDR3: TGTGCCAGTAGACCCGGGCCGCTTAAGTCCCTCCACTTT. This encodes CASRPGPLKSLHF.

This clone was found a few times. The V gene is TRBV7-2, the J gene TRBJ2-7; 8 bases are a match to TRBD2. The CDR3 covers 16 residues. Trimming removed 0 bases from V and 0 bases from J; junction bases left unmatched: 4. Germline values: CDR1 SGHTA, CDR2 FQGNSA. CDR3 nucleotides: TGTGCCAGCAGCTTAGCAGGCGGGGGGAGCTCCTACGAGCAGTACTTC. The encoded protein is CASSLAGGGSSYEQYF.

The chain employs TRBV6-4 and TRBJ2-7, with TRBD1 as a possible D gene (7 bases). The CDR3 extends over 12 amino acids. The V and J ends lost 4 bases and 7 bases respectively, with 11 bases between them. CDR1 and CDR2 from the germline V gene are MRHNA and SNTAGT. This chain's CDR3 is CASSGQGGEQYF. CDR3 in DNA: TGTGCCAGCAGTGGCCAGGGGGGAGAGCAGTACTTC.